This record concerns one T cell receptor (beta chain) sequence. The antigen is undetermined. Looked up from germline, CDR1 is SNHLY and CDR2 is FYNNEI. The CDR3 is 14 amino acids. V lost 3 bases, J lost 1 base, and 9 bases lay in between. This record belongs to a study of T cell repertoires in cytomegalovirus infection. Study details: Evidence of both CMV infection and a matching HLA type came from public TCR beta signatures.

Study observations and caveats: Clonotypes of TCR beta that were HLA-C-restricted and CMV-specific dominated the ex vivo response. Using cumulative public TCR beta family frequency, the authors identified those who carried CMV together with the relevant HLA.

TCRdb fed the reads into MiXCR, producing one record per CDR3 protein. This table holds approximately 390,000 distinct CDR3 sequences, about 35% found once. This chain connects TRBV2 to TRBJ1-2, with a tentative D call TRBD1 (5 bases). The material sequenced was cultured PBMCs, taken from culture after CMV antigen stimulation. This receptor was identified in a human donor in good health (CMV status not recorded). Some clones in this sample may be carry-over from other donors' samples. CDR3 nucleotide sequence: TGTGCCAGCAGTGACGCAGGGTTTAACTATGGCTACACCTTC. It encodes CASSDAGFNYGYTF.